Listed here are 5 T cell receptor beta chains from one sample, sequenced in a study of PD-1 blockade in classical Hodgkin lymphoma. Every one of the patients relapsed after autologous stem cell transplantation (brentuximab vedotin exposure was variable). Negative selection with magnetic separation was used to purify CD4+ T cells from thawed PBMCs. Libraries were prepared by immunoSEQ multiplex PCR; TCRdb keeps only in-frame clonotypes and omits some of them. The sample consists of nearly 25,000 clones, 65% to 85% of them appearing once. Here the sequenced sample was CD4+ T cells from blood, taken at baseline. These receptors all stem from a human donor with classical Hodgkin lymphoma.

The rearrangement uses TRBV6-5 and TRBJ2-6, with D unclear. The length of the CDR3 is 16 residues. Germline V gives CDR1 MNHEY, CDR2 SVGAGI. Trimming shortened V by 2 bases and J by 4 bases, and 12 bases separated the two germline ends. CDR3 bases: TGTGCCAGCAGTTACGCGAGCCAGTACGGGGCCAACGTCCTGACTTTC. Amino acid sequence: CASSYASQYGANVLTF.

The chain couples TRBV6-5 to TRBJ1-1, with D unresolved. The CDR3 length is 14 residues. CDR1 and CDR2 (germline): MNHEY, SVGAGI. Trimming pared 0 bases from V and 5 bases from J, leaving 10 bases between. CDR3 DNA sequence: TGTGCCAGCAGTTACTCAGGGAAGAGAACTGAAGCTTTCTTT. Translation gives CASSYSGKRTEAFF.

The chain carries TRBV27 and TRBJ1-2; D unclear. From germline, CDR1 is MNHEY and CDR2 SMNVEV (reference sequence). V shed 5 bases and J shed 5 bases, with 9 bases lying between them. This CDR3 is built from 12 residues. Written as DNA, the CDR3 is TGTGCCAGCAGTAAAGGAAATTATGGCTACACCTTC. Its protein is CASSKGNYGYTF.

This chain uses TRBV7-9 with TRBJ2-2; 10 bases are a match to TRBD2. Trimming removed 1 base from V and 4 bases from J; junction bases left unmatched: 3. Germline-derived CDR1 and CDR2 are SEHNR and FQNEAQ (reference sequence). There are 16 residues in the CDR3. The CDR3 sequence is CASSLGLAGATGELFF. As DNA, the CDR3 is TGTGCCAGCAGCTTAGGCCTAGCGGGGGCCACCGGGGAGCTGTTTTTT.

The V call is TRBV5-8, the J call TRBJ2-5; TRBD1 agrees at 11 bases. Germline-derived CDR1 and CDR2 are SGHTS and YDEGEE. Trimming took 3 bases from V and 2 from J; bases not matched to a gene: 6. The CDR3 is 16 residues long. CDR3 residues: CASSSQGTGGQETQYF. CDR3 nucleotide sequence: TGTGCCAGCAGCTCCCAAGGGACAGGGGGTCAAGAGACCCAGTACTTC.